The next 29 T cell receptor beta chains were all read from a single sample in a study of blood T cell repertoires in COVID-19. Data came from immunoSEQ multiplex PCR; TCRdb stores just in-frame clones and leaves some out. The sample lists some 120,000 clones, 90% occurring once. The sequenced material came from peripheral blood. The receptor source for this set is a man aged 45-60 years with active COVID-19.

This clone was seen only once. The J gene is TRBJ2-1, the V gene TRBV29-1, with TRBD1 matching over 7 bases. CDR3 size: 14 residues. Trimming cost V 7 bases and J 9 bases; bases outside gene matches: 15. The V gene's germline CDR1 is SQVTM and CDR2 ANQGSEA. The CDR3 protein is CSAMDRGRGSEQFF. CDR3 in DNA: TGCAGCGCCATGGACCGGGGCAGGGGGAGTGAGCAGTTCTTC.

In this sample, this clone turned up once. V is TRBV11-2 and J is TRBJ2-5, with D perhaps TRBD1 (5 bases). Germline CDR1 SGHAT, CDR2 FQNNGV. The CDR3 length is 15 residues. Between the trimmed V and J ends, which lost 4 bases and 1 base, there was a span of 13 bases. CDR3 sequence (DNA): TGTGCCAGCAGCTCCTTTGTGCAGGGCCAAGAGACCCAGTACTTC. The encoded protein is CASSSFVQGQETQYF.

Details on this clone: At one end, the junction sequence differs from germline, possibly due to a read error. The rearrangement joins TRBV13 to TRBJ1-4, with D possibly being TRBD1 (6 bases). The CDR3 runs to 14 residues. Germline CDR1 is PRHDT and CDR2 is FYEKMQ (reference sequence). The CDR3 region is CASSLGGAGEKLFF. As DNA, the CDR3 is TGTGCCAGCAGCCTAGGGGGGGCTGGTGAAAAACTGTTTTTT. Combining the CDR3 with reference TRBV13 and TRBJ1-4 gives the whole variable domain AAGVIQSPRHLIKEKRETATLKCYPIPRHDTVYWYQQGPGQDPQFLISFYEKMQSDKGSIPDRFSAQQFSDYHSELNMSSLELGDSALYFCASSLGGAGEKLFFGSGTQLSVL.

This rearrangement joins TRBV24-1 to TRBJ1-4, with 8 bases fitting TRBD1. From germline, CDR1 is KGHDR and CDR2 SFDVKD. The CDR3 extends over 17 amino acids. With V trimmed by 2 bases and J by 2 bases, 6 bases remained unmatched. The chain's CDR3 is CATSDSGQGRTNEKLFF. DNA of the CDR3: TGTGCCACCAGTGATTCTGGACAGGGAAGGACTAATGAAAAACTGTTTTTT.

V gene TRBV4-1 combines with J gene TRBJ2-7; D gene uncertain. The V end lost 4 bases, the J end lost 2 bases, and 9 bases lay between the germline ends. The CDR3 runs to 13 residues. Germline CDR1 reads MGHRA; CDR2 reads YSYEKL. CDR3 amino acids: CASSRALTYEQYF. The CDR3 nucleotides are TGCGCCAGCAGCCGAGCGTTGACCTACGAGCAGTACTTC.

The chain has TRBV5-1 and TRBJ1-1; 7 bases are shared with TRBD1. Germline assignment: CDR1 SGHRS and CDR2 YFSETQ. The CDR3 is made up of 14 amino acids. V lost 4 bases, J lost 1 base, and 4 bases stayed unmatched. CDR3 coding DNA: TGCGCCAGCAGCGCCCGGACAGGGAACACTGAAGCTTTCTTT. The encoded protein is CASSARTGNTEAFF.

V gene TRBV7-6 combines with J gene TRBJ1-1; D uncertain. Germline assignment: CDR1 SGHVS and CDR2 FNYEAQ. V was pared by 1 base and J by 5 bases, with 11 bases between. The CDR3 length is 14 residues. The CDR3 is CASSLESSRTEAFF. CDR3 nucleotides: TGTGCCAGCAGCTTAGAGTCGTCGCGGACTGAAGCTTTCTTT.

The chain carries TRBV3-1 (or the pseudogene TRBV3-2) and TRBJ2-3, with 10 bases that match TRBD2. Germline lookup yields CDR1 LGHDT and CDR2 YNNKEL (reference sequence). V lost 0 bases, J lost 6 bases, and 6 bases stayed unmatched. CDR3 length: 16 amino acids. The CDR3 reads CASSQELAGNPDTQYF. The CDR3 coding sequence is TGTGCCAGCAGCCAAGAACTAGCGGGAAACCCCGATACGCAGTATTTT.

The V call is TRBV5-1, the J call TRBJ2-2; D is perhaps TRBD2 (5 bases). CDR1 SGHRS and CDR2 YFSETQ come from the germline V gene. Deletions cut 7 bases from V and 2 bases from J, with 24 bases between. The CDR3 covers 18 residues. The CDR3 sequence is CASPLPCKRTENTGELFF. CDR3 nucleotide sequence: TGCGCCAGCCCCCTCCCATGTAAGCGGACGGAAAACACCGGGGAGCTGTTTTTT.

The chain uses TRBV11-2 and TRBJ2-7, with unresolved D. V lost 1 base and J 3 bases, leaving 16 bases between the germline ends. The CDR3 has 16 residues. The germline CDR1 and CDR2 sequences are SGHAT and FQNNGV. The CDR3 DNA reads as TGTGCCAGCAGCTTAGGAACTGGCAGGTTACTCTACGAGCAGTACTTC. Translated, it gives CASSLGTGRLLYEQYF.

The CDR3 sequence is CASSLGQGAYEQYF. The CDR3 DNA reads as TGCGCCAGCAGCTTGGGACAGGGGGCCTACGAGCAGTACTTC. The gene calls are TRBV5-1 and TRBJ2-7; TRBD1 matches 9 bases. V lost 0 bases to trimming and J lost 2 bases; unmatched junction nucleotides: 0. Germline CDR1 is SGHRS and CDR2 is YFSETQ. The CDR3 is 14 residues long.

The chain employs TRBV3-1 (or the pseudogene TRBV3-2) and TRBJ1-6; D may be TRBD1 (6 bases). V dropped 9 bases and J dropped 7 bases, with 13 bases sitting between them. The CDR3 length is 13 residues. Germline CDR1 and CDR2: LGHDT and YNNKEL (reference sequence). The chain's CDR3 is CASCPGENSPLHF. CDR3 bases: TGTGCCAGTTGTCCAGGGGAAAATTCACCCCTCCACTTT.

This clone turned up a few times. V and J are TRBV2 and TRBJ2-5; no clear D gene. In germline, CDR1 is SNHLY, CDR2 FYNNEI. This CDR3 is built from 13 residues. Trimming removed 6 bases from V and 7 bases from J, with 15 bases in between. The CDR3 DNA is TGTGCCAGCAGCCTCGACTGGTCGGGGACCCAGTACTTC. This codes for CASSLDWSGTQYF.

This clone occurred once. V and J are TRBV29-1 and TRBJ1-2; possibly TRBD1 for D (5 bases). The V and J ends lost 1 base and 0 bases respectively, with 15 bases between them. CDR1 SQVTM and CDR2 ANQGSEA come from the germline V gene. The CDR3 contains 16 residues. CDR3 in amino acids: CSVEVLGGYANYGYTF. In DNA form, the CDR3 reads TGCAGCGTTGAAGTTCTTGGGGGGTACGCTAACTATGGCTACACCTTC.

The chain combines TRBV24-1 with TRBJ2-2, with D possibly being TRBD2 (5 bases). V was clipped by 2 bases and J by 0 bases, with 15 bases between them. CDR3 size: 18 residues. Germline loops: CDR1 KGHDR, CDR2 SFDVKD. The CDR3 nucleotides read TGTGCCACCAGTGATTCGCCGTATTCCGGGGCGAACACCGGGGAGCTGTTTTTT. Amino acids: CATSDSPYSGANTGELFF.

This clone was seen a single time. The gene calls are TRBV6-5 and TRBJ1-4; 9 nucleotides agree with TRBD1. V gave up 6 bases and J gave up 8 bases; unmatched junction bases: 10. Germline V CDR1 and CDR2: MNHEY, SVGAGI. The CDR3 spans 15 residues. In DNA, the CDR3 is TGTGCCAGCAGCCCAGCCGGGACAGGGCAGGAAAAACTGTTTTTT. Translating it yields CASSPAGTGQEKLFF.

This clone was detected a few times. In nucleotides, the CDR3 is TGCGCCAGCAGTGACGACAGTTACACTGAAGCTTTCTTT. Protein: CASSDDSYTEAFF. The genes are TRBV10-1 and TRBJ1-1; possible D gene TRBD1, 5 bases. CDR1 and CDR2 (germline): WNHNN, SYGVQD (reference sequence). The CDR3 is 13 amino acids. V dropped 3 bases and J dropped 3 bases, with 8 bases sitting between them.

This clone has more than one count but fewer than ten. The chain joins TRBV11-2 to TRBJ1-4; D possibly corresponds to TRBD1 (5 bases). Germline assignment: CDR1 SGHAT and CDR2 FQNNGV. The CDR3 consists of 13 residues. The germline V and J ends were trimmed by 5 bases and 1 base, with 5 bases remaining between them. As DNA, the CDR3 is TGTGCCAGCAGCAGGGGAACTAATGAAAAACTGTTTTTT. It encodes CASSRGTNEKLFF.

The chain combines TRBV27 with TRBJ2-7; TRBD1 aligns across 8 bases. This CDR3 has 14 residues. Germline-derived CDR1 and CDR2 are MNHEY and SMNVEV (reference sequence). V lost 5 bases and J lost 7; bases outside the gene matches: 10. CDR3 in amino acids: CASSVTGTGREQYF. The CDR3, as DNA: TGTGCCAGCAGTGTTACCGGGACAGGAAGAGAGCAGTACTTC.

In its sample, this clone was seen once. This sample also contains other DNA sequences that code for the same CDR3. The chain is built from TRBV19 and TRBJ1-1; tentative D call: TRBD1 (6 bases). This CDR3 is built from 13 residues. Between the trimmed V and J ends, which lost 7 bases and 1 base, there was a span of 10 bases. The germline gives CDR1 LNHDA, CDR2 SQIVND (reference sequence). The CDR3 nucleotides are TGTGCCAGTACCCTGGACAGGAACACTGAAGCTTTCTTT. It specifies CASTLDRNTEAFF.

The CDR3 DNA sequence: TGTGCCAGCTCACCACCCCTAGAGGGTGAGCAGTTCTTC. Amino acid sequence: CASSPPLEGEQFF. The chain has TRBV18 and TRBJ2-1, with D perhaps matching TRBD2 (5 bases). CDR1 KGHSH and CDR2 LQKENI come from the germline V gene. This CDR3 contains 13 residues. Between the trimmed V and J ends, which lost 0 bases and 9 bases, there was a span of 9 bases.

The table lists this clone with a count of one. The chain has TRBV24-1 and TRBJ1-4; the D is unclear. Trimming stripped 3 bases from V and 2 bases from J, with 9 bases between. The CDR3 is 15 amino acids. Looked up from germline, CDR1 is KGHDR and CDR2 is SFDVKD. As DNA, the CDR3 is TGTGCCACCAGTGATCGGGTAGGCACTAATGAAAAACTGTTTTTT. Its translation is CATSDRVGTNEKLFF.

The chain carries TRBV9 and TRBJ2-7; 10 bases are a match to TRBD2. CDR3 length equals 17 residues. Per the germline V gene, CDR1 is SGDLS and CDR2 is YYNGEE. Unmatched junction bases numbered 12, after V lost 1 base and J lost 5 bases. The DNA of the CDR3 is TGTGCCAGCAGCGTATCCCCCCAACTAGCGGGGCCGAACGAGCAGTACGTC. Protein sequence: CASSVSPQLAGPNEQYV.

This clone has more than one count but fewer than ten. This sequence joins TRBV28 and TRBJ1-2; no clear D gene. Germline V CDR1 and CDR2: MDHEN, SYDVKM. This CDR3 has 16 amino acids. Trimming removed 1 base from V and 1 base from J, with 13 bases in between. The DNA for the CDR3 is TGTGCCAGCAGTTTATCCCACTCACAGCTTAACTATGGCTACACCTTC. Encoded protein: CASSLSHSQLNYGYTF.

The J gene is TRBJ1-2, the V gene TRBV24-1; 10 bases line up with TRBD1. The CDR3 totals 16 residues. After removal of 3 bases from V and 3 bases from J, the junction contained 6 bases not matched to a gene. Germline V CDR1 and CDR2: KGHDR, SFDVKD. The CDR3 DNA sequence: TGTGCCACCAGTGATCCGACCGGGACAGGGGACTATGGCTACACCTTC. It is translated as CATSDPTGTGDYGYTF.

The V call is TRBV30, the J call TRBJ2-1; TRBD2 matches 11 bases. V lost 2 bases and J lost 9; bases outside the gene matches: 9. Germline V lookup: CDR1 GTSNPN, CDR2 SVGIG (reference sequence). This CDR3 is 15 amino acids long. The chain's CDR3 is CAWSRLAGLVGEQFF. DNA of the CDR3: TGTGCCTGGAGTAGACTAGCGGGACTCGTGGGTGAGCAGTTCTTC.

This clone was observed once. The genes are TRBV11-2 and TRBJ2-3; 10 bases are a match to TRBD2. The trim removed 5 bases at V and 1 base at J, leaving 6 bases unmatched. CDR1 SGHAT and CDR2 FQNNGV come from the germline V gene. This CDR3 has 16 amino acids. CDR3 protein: CASSPRTSGRTDTQYF. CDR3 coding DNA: TGTGCCAGCAGCCCCAGGACTAGCGGCCGCACAGATACGCAGTATTTT.

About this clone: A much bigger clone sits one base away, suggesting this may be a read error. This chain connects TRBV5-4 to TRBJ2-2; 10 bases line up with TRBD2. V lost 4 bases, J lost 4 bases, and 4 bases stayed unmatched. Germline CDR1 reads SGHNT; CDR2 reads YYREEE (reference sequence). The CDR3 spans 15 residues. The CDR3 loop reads CASSLAGEITGELFF. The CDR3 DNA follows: TGTGCCAGCAGCCTAGCGGGAGAGATCACCGGGGAGCTGTTTTTT.

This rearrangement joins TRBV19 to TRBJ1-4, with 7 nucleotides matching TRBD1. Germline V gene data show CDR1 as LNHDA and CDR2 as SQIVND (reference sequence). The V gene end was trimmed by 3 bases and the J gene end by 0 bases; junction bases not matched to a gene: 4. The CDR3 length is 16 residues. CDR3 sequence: CASSILGTATNEKLFF. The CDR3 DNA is TGTGCCAGTAGTATTCTCGGGACAGCAACTAATGAAAAACTGTTTTTT.